One sample yielded the 30 T cell receptor beta chains listed below, sequenced in a study of OX40 agonist ivuxolimab in advanced cancers. TCRdb's table, derived via immunoSEQ multiplex PCR, lists solely in-frame clones and lacks some. The sample lists 74,000 or so clones, about 92% occurring once. Sequences were derived from CD4+ or CD8+ T cells sorted from blood, sampled in a trial of the OX40 agonist ivuxolimab. Receptors originate from an adult with an advanced solid tumor such as melanoma, head and neck, liver or kidney cancer.

This chain connects TRBV11-3 to TRBJ2-1, with 10 nucleotides matching TRBD2. The germline V gene encodes CDR1 SGHNT and CDR2 YENEEA. The CDR3 is 15 residues long. V lost 5 bases, J lost 8 bases, and 9 bases stayed unmatched. Here the CDR3 DNA reads TGTGCCAGCAGCCCCCGGTCTAGCGGGAGCTATGAGCAGTTCTTC. The encoded protein is CASSPRSSGSYEQFF.

The chain links TRBV4-1 to TRBJ2-2; the D is unclear. Germline lookup yields CDR1 MGHRA and CDR2 YSYEKL. The CDR3 is made up of 13 amino acids. Deletions cut 3 bases from V and 7 bases from J, with 9 bases between. The CDR3 sequence is CASSHDRGGELFF. The CDR3 coding sequence is TGCGCCAGCAGCCACGATCGTGGCGGGGAGCTGTTTTTT.

The chain has TRBV19 and TRBJ2-1; 9 bases are a match to TRBD2. Germline CDR1 LNHDA, CDR2 SQIVND (reference sequence). The CDR3 is 17 amino acids. After removal of 2 bases from V and 7 bases from J, the junction contained 12 bases not matched to a gene. CDR3 residues: CASSILGSGSSRNEQFF. CDR3 in DNA: TGTGCCAGTAGTATACTGGGTAGCGGGAGTAGTAGGAATGAGCAGTTCTTC.

V gene TRBV4-1 combines with J gene TRBJ1-1; D is unresolved. The CDR3 has 13 amino acids. Looked up from germline, CDR1 is MGHRA and CDR2 is YSYEKL. With 1 base removed from V and 6 bases from J, the gap between germline ends came to 9 bases. Here the CDR3 DNA reads TGCGCCAGCAGCCAAGGTCCGGGCCCTGAAGCTTTCTTT. This sequence encodes CASSQGPGPEAFF.

This clone has only one observation. The chain combines TRBV19 with TRBJ2-1; TRBD2 agrees at 13 bases. Unmatched junction bases numbered 7, after V lost 6 bases and J lost 8 bases. Looked up from germline, CDR1 is LNHDA and CDR2 is SQIVND (reference sequence). The CDR3 is 15 amino acids. CDR3 sequence reads: CASRVTSGGAHEQFF. CDR3 sequence (DNA): TGTGCCAGTAGGGTAACTAGCGGGGGGGCCCATGAGCAGTTCTTC.

V gene TRBV27 combines with J gene TRBJ1-2; TRBD1 is a possible D gene (5 bases). Germline V gene lookup returns CDR1 MNHEY and CDR2 SMNVEV (reference sequence). CDR3 size: 15 residues. The ends were cut back, 7 bases at V and 4 bases at J, with 19 bases in the middle. For the CDR3, the DNA is TGTGCCAGCACCACGCGGCAGGGCCACGTCTATGGCTACACCTTC. Translating it yields CASTTRQGHVYGYTF.

V is TRBV27 and J is TRBJ2-1, with D perhaps TRBD1 or TRBD2 (5 bases each). Germline CDR1 is MNHEY and CDR2 is SMNVEV (reference sequence). The CDR3 consists of 15 residues. Trimming took 5 bases from V and 5 from J, leaving 16 bases between them. The CDR3 reads CASSTPGTPDNEQFF. The DNA for the CDR3 is TGTGCCAGCAGTACTCCCGGGACGCCCGACAATGAGCAGTTCTTC.

The CDR3 protein is CAISELRGAGRSNTEAFF. The CDR3 coding sequence is TGTGCCATCAGTGAGTTAAGGGGGGCAGGGAGGTCGAACACTGAAGCTTTCTTT. The gene calls are TRBV10-3 and TRBJ1-1, with D possibly being TRBD1 (6 bases). CDR1 ENHRY and CDR2 SYGVKD come from the germline V gene. Trimming took 1 base from V and 1 from J, leaving 19 bases between them. The CDR3 is 18 residues long.

The chain has TRBV6-6 and TRBJ2-3, with D perhaps matching TRBD2 (5 bases). From germline, CDR1 is MNHNY and CDR2 SVGAGI (reference sequence). V shed 4 bases and J shed 2 bases, with 13 bases lying between them. There are 15 residues in the CDR3. CDR3 sequence: CASSLRTYHTDTQYF. Written as DNA, the CDR3 is TGTGCCAGCAGTTTAAGGACTTACCACACAGATACGCAGTATTTT.

The V and J genes are TRBV15 and TRBJ2-3; D remains unclear. Trimming took off 0 bases at V and 2 bases at J, with 15 bases between the two ends. The V gene's germline CDR1 is LNHNV and CDR2 YYDKDF (reference sequence). This CDR3 region has 17 residues. The CDR3 protein is CATSRDYYSPDTDTQYF. The CDR3 DNA reads TGTGCCACCAGCAGAGATTACTACTCCCCTGACACAGATACGCAGTATTTT. The full variable domain, with the rest looked up from reference TRBV15 and TRBJ2-3, is DAMVIQNPRYQVTQFGKPVTLSCSQTLNHNVMYWYQQKSSQAPKLLFHYYDKDFNNEADTPDNFQSRRPNTSFCFLDIRSPGLGDTAMYLCATSRDYYSPDTDTQYFGPGTRLTVL.

This sequence joins TRBV4-1 and TRBJ2-1; 8 nucleotides agree with TRBD2. This CDR3 has 17 amino acids. Unmatched junction bases numbered 17, after V lost 7 bases and J lost 6 bases. Germline V gives CDR1 MGHRA, CDR2 YSYEKL. The CDR3 bases are TGCGCCAGCATGGAGGAGGAGCGGGAGTTCGATCTCAATGAGCAGTTCTTC. It yields the protein CASMEEEREFDLNEQFF.

This chain links TRBV2 with TRBJ2-7, with D uncertain. The germline V and J ends were trimmed by 4 bases and 5 bases, with 15 bases remaining between them. Per germline, CDR1 SNHLY and CDR2 FYNNEI. CDR3 length: 14 amino acids. The CDR3 loop is CASSARTEGHEQYF. Written as DNA, the CDR3 is TGTGCCAGCAGTGCCCGAACCGAAGGCCACGAGCAGTACTTC.

The chain uses TRBV6-6 and TRBJ1-2, with a tentative D call TRBD1 (6 bases). Per the germline V gene, CDR1 is MNHNY and CDR2 is SVGAGI (reference sequence). Deletions cut 5 bases from V and 6 bases from J, with 22 bases between. CDR3 length equals 16 residues. Here the CDR3 reads CASSTTGWGPGDGYTF. As DNA, the CDR3 is TGTGCCAGCAGTACTACCGGTTGGGGGCCGGGTGATGGCTACACCTTC.

The J gene is TRBJ2-7, the V gene TRBV27; 9 nucleotides match TRBD2. The CDR3 extends over 15 amino acids. Germline CDR1 MNHEY, CDR2 SMNVEV (reference sequence). Trimming took 5 bases from V and 1 from J; bases not matched to a gene: 6. The chain's CDR3 is CASSTLAGSSYEQYF. The CDR3 bases are TGTGCCAGCAGTACTCTAGCGGGGTCATCCTACGAGCAGTACTTC.

The rearrangement joins TRBV28 to TRBJ1-5; D is possibly TRBD1 (5 bases). Germline V CDR1 and CDR2: MDHEN, SYDVKM. V lost 3 bases, J lost 4 bases, and 13 bases lay in between. The CDR3 runs to 15 residues. The CDR3 sequence: CASSFVGTANQPQHF. Here the CDR3 DNA reads TGTGCCAGCAGTTTCGTGGGGACCGCGAATCAGCCCCAGCATTTT.

The chain links TRBV25-1 to TRBJ2-5, with D hard to call. With the DNA end fitting TRBJ2-7 better, the J assignment may be wrong. Germline assignment: CDR1 MGHDK and CDR2 SYGVNS. The CDR3 is 13 amino acids. In DNA form, the CDR3 reads TGTGCCAGCAGTAAGCCAGGCGGAAACGAGCAGTACTTC. It encodes CASSKPGGNEQYF.

The gene calls are TRBV25-1 and TRBJ2-5, with D possibly matching TRBD1 (6 bases). The CDR3 is 12 amino acids. The ends were cut back, 6 bases at V and 2 bases at J, with 7 bases in the middle. Germline CDR1 MGHDK, CDR2 SYGVNS. CDR3 nucleotide sequence: TGTGCCAGCAGGGACAGTCAAGAGACCCAGTACTTC. It specifies CASRDSQETQYF.

CDR3 amino acids: CASRDRGGDEQFF. CDR3 DNA: TGCGCCAGTAGGGACAGGGGAGGAGATGAGCAGTTCTTC. The chain has TRBV23-1 and TRBJ2-1, with TRBD1 identical over 10 bases. TRBV23-1 is given ORF status, its function remaining uncertain. Trimming removed 9 bases from V and 8 bases from J; junction bases left unmatched: 7. CDR3 length equals 13 residues.

This clone was picked up one time. V usage is TRBV15 and J usage is TRBJ1-5; D is unresolved. V was cut by 0 bases and J by 0 bases, with 6 bases left in between. The CDR3 sequence is 15 residues long. Germline CDR1 reads LNHNV; CDR2 reads YYDKDF (reference sequence). As DNA, the CDR3 is TGTGCCACCAGCAGAGATAGATATAGCAATCAGCCCCAGCATTTT. It yields the protein CATSRDRYSNQPQHF.

The CDR3 spells CASSYHGQGAHTEAFF. CDR3 nucleotides: TGTGCCAGCAGTTATCACGGACAAGGGGCTCACACTGAAGCTTTCTTT. The J gene is TRBJ1-1, the V gene TRBV6-6; D is perhaps TRBD1 (5 bases). The germline V gene has CDR1 MNHNY and CDR2 SVGAGI (reference sequence). The CDR3 spans 16 residues. V shed 3 bases and J shed 3 bases, with 17 bases lying between them.

The CDR3 nucleotides are TGCGCCAGCAGCCAAGGGGCTGGGGCCAACGTCCTGACTTTC. It codes for CASSQGAGANVLTF. This chain connects TRBV4-1 to TRBJ2-6, with D unclear. CDR1 and CDR2 (germline): MGHRA, YSYEKL. There are 14 residues in the CDR3. V lost 1 base and J 2 bases, leaving 3 bases between the germline ends.

This chain connects TRBV7-6 to TRBJ1-4; 7 bases match TRBD1. The CDR3 contains 14 residues. V was clipped by 2 bases and J by 7 bases; unmatched bases: 4. The germline V gene encodes CDR1 SGHVS and CDR2 FNYEAQ. Here the CDR3 DNA reads TGTGCCAGCAGCTTAACAGGGGCTGCTGAAAAACTGTTTTTT. This translates into CASSLTGAAEKLFF.

The chain joins TRBV5-6 to TRBJ2-5; D may be TRBD1 or TRBD2 (6 bases each). CDR1 and CDR2 from the germline V gene are SGHDT and YYEEEE. The CDR3 runs 14 residues. V was shortened by 3 bases and J by 1 base, with 10 bases between the two germline ends. Here the CDR3 reads CASSWRDTQETQYF. Written as DNA, the CDR3 is TGTGCCAGCAGCTGGCGGGACACCCAAGAGACCCAGTACTTC.

CDR3 protein: CASSFSGGRETQYF. CDR3 DNA: TGTGCCAGCAGCTTCTCAGGGGGCCGAGAGACCCAGTACTTC. The V call is TRBV5-4, the J call TRBJ2-5, with 8 bases aligning to TRBD1. J gave up 4 bases and V 2 bases, and 4 bases lay outside the gene matches. There are 14 residues in the CDR3. Germline CDR1 SGHNT, CDR2 YYREEE (reference sequence).

The chain carries TRBV5-8 and TRBJ2-1; D gene ambiguous. The V end lost 3 bases, the J end lost 0 bases, and 10 bases lay between the germline ends. Germline CDR1 and CDR2: SGHTS and YDEGEE. CDR3 length equals 15 residues. The CDR3 here is CASSSYKTSYNEQFF. CDR3 in DNA: TGTGCCAGCAGCTCCTACAAGACCTCCTACAATGAGCAGTTCTTC.

For the CDR3, the DNA is TGTGCCAGCAGCTTAACCCTCCGGACAGACCAAGAGACCCAGTACTTC. The encoded protein is CASSLTLRTDQETQYF. This chain links TRBV7-9 with TRBJ2-5; possible D gene TRBD1, 6 bases. Germline CDR1 SEHNR, CDR2 FQNEAQ (reference sequence). This CDR3 region has 16 residues. Deletions cut 2 bases from V and 0 bases from J, with 13 bases between.

The chain recombines TRBV29-1 with TRBJ1-2, with TRBD1 as a possible D gene (6 bases). The germline V gene encodes CDR1 SQVTM and CDR2 ANQGSEA. V dropped 6 bases and J dropped 4 bases, with 9 bases sitting between them. The length of the CDR3 is 11 residues. In DNA form, the CDR3 reads TGCAGCGTGGGCAGGGGCTATGGCTACACCTTC. Protein product: CSVGRGYGYTF.

The chain has TRBV5-1 and TRBJ1-4, with 7 bases aligning to TRBD1. This CDR3 has 16 amino acids. In germline, CDR1 is SGHRS, CDR2 YFSETQ. J gave up 0 bases and V 4 bases, and 6 bases lay outside the gene matches. This CDR3 is CASSVGTVPTNEKLFF. Here the CDR3 DNA reads TGCGCCAGCAGCGTGGGGACAGTCCCAACTAATGAAAAACTGTTTTTT.

The rearrangement joins TRBV27 to TRBJ2-7; TRBD2 might be the D (6 bases). CDR1 is MNHEY, CDR2 SMNVEV, per germline (reference sequence). CDR3 length: 15 amino acids. The V gene lost 4 bases and the J gene lost 4 bases, with 17 bases spanning the gap. In DNA, the CDR3 is TGTGCCAGCAGTTCTAATAGCGGACCCCCTTACGAGCAGTACTTC. As protein: CASSSNSGPPYEQYF.

The CDR3, as DNA: TGTGCCAGCAGCGTAGGACAGTTCTCTGGAAACACCATATATTTT. It specifies CASSVGQFSGNTIYF. The chain joins TRBV9 to TRBJ1-3, with TRBD1 as a possible D gene (5 bases). CDR1 SGDLS and CDR2 YYNGEE come from the germline V gene. The CDR3 runs to 15 residues. V lost 0 bases to trimming and J lost 0 bases, with 7 bases between them.